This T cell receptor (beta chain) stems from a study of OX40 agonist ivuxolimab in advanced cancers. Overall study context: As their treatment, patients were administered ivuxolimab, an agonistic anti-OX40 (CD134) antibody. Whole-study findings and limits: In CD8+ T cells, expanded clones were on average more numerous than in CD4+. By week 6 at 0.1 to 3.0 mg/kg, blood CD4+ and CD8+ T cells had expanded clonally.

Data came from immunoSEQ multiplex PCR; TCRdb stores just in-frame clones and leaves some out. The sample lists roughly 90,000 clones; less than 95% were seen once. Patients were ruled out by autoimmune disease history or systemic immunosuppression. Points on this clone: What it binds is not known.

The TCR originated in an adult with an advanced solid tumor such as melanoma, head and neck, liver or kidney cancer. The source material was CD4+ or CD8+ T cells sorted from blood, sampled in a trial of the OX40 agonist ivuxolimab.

CDR3 sequence reads: CAIKNGGRSYEQYF. In DNA form, the CDR3 reads TGTGCCATCAAGAACGGGGGTCGCTCCTACGAGCAGTACTTC. The chain links TRBV10-3 to TRBJ2-7, with D maybe TRBD2 (6 bases). Trimming removed 7 bases from V and 0 bases from J, with 13 bases in between. The V gene's germline CDR1 is ENHRY and CDR2 SYGVKD. CDR3 length equals 14 residues.